This entry describes one T cell receptor (beta chain). Antigen specificity is unknown. The treatment was: around 19 received Ad26.COV2.S at low or high dose, single or two shots; roughly five received placebo; per-sample allocation not given. Collection of samples fell on day 63 after the first vaccine or placebo injection. The donor was a Boston adult aged 18-55 years. The data were taken from a study of Ad26.COV2.S vaccination and SARS-CoV-2 variants. The overall study: Donor got 5x10^10 or 1x10^11 viral particles of Ad26.COV2.S.

Method: immunoSEQ multiplex PCR; TCRdb's copy keeps in-frame clones and lacks some. Here the sample spans approximately 280,000 clones, around 87% being singletons. The study's findings and limits: While placebo recipients had lower spike-specific TCR breadth, vaccine recipients had more. There was reportedly substantial breadth in spike-specific CD8+ and CD4+ T cell responses after vaccination.

This CDR3 has 14 residues. CDR1 is LGHNA, CDR2 YSLEER, per germline. The V segment lost 4 bases and the J segment 4 bases; nucleotides outside the gene matches: 5. The clonotype was recovered from a person between 18 and 59 years old who received the Ad26.COV2.S COVID-19 vaccine or a placebo. The specimen comprised peripheral blood, sampled in a trial of Ad26.COV2.S vaccine versus placebo. This chain connects TRBV4-3 to TRBJ1-1, with 8 bases lining up with TRBD1. DNA for the CDR3: TGCGCCAGCAGCCTCACAGGGGGGAGCACTGAAGCTTTCTTT. Amino acids: CASSLTGGSTEAFF.